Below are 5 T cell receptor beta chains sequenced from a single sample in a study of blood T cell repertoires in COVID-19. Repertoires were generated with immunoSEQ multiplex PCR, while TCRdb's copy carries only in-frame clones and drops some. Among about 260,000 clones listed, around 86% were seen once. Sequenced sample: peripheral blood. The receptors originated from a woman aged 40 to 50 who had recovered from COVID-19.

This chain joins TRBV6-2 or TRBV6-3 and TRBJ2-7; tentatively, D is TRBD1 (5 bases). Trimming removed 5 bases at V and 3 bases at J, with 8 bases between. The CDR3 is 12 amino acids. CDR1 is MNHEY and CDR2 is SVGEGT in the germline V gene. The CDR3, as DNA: TGTGCCAGCAGTACAGGTGGCTACGAGCAGTACTTC. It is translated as CASSTGGYEQYF.

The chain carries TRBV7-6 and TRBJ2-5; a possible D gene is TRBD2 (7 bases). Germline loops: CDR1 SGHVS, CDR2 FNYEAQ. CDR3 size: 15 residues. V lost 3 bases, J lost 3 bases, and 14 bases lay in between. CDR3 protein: CASSFSTGREETQYF. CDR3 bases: TGTGCCAGCAGCTTCTCCACAGGGAGGGAAGAGACCCAGTACTTC.

The CDR3: CASSPRLLRGNQPQHF. CDR3 DNA sequence: TGTGCCAGCAGCCCGAGGCTCCTCAGGGGCAATCAGCCCCAGCATTTT. The V and J genes are TRBV7-3 and TRBJ1-5; D might be TRBD1 (5 bases). This CDR3 region has 16 residues. CDR1 and CDR2 from the germline V gene are SGHTA and FQGTGA. V lost 5 bases, J lost 2 bases, and 16 bases lay in between.

CDR3 in amino acids: CASSLLAGGLNNEQFF. The CDR3 DNA sequence: TGCGCCAGCAGCTTATTAGCGGGGGGCTTGAACAATGAGCAGTTCTTC. The rearrangement joins TRBV5-1 to TRBJ2-1; 10 bases align to TRBD2. The CDR3 spans 16 residues. CDR1 is SGHRS, CDR2 YFSETQ, per germline. V gave up 2 bases and J gave up 5 bases; unmatched junction bases: 7.

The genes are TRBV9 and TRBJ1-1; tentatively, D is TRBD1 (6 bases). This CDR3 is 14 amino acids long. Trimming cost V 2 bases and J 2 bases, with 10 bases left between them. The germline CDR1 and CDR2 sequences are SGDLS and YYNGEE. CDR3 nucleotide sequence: TGTGCCAGCAGCGTGCAGGGGCGCAACACTGAAGCTTTCTTT. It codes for CASSVQGRNTEAFF.